This entry concerns a single TCR beta chain. This clonotype has at least ten counts. This receptor's antigen is unknown. The record has no base qualities; no much larger clone is one base away. The germline V gene provides CDR1 SGHAT and CDR2 FQNNGV. Spanning cysteine to phenylalanine, the CDR3 consists of 11 amino acids. The CDR3 DNA has 33 bases and is translated from base 1. V is clipped by 5 bases and J by 8 bases, and the sequence between their germline boundaries is 10 bases long. This sample is drawn from a study of T cells in Graves' hyperthyroidism and ophthalmopathy (dated by TCRdb to 2018 to 2020). Concerning the study at large: Peripheral blood was collected at initial diagnosis, before any treatment. TCR Vbeta CDR3 sequencing of 140 or so peripheral blood samples (43 ophthalmopathy, about 74 hyperthyroidism and approximately 17 progressor patients) is reported in the paper. Prospective prediction of ophthalmopathy was tested in an independent validation cohort of 18 to 20 hyperthyroidism patients and around 16 patients who later progressed to ophthalmopathy. To identify TCR V-J signatures that set the groups apart, the researchers used a discovery cohort of 95 to 100 patients, made up of 40 to 45 with Graves' ophthalmopathy and 57 with stable Graves' hyperthyroidism. In more than five Graves' hyperthyroidism patients, the study also compared T-cell repertoires from thyroid tissue with T-cell repertoires from blood. The 85 to 100 discovery patients were divided at random into training and test sets in a 7:3 ratio. Following sampling, methimazole starting at 30 mg daily was given to hyperthyroidism patients, and high-dose intravenous methylprednisolone was given to ophthalmopathy patients.

Moderately to severely active disease, a Clinical Activity Score of at least 3, a NOSPECS grade of at least 4, and a duration under 3 months were present in ophthalmopathy patients. Exclusion was applied to patients with uncontrolled infections, other autoimmune diseases, pregnancy or lactation. Diagnoses relied on clinical symptoms, serum thyroxine and TRAb, thyroid ultrasound and orbital computed tomography. PBMCs were separated from under 11 ml of fresh peripheral blood using Ficoll-Paque density gradient centrifugation. Total RNA was extracted with Trizol reagent, and quality was checked on an Agilent 2100 Bioanalyzer. Study-wide findings and limitations: Most expanded thyroid clonotypes (frequency above 0.001) were also detected in blood, a finding suggesting that blood repertoires may reflect thyroid immune responses. During validation, the model predicted progression to ophthalmopathy a median of about 5.9 months ahead of onset, with around 71% sensitivity and around 73% specificity. Ophthalmopathy was separated from stable hyperthyroidism by a 13 V-J signature model, with approximately 86% sensitivity and about 81% specificity obtained in cross-validation and 80%/75% obtained in testing. No statistical method was used to fix the sample size in advance, and group allocation was not hidden from the investigators.

The TCR beta CDR3 regions were amplified from the RNA transcripts. For the first round of RT-PCR on the TCR CDR3, the HTBI primer set was used together with the Qiagen OneStep RT-PCR kit. The libraries were constructed in a second round of multiplex PCR and then size-selected and purified. Paired-end sequencing of the libraries was performed with 100 bp reads on an Illumina HiSeq2000. Turning to the authors' computational methods: SOAPnuke was used to process the raw data, throwing out any read that contained adapters or uncalled bases, had a mean Phred below 15, or lacked an exact constant-primer or identifier match. High-quality paired reads were merged with COPE v1.2.5, and unique nucleotide sequences were defined as clonotypes. MiTCR v1.1 was used to align the clonotypes against IMGT TRBV, TRBD and TRBJ reference segments. Analysis was restricted to V-J combinations with a frequency above 0.0001, which covered over 98% of repertoires. The TCS score was defined as the ratio of F50 (clonal expansion) to E x V (chaos), calculated using BLOSUM62-based TCRdist between CDR3 peptides within each V-J. Welch's t-statistics and random forest reduced approximately 520 V-J features to 13, which were used in a naive Bayes classifier (R e1071). The public reads were quality trimmed at Q25 with fastp and then assembled into clones with MiXCR by TCRdb, keeping productive beta chains. Merged by CDR3 protein, the rows form single entries marked with the most common genes and DNA. The V and J calls and clone size come from TCRdb's table, not from the authors' own analysis. The sample table holds nearly 600,000 distinct CDR3 sequences, of which 14% were seen once. The top ten hold over 6% of the sample.

Sequenced material: blood. The sequence joins TRBV11-2 to TRBJ2-7, with the D gene not clear enough to name. This TCR came from a woman aged 18-29 years with Graves' ophthalmopathy. The nucleotide sequence is TGTGCCAGCAGCCTTCCCCAACAGCAGTACTTC. Its protein is CASSLPQQQYF.